The 16 T cell receptor beta chains reported below all come from one sample, sequenced in a study of cytotoxic CD8 clonotypes in ibrutinib-treated CLL. This table comes from immunoSEQ multiplex PCR, and its TCRdb copy is limited to in-frame clones, with some not included. The data show about 7,600 clones, more than 65% seen once. The sequencing here drew on PBMCs, taken before ibrutinib treatment. These receptors were collected from a human donor with chronic lymphocytic leukemia.

V is TRBV7-9 and J is TRBJ1-4, with 11 bases matching TRBD1. The germline CDR1 and CDR2 sequences are SEHNR and FQNEAQ (reference sequence). The V segment lost 4 bases and the J segment 6 bases; nucleotides outside the gene matches: 4. CDR3 length: 15 amino acids. CDR3 nucleotides: TGTGCCAGCAGCTCACCGGGACAGGGGGATGAAAAACTGTTTTTT. This codes for CASSSPGQGDEKLFF.

The chain joins TRBV12-5 to TRBJ2-5; D is undetermined. Trimming stripped 1 base from V and 3 bases from J, with 12 bases between. From germline, CDR1 is LGHNT and CDR2 FRNRAP. CDR3 length: 15 amino acids. CDR3 loop: CASGLGRQSKETQYF. The CDR3 DNA follows: TGTGCTAGTGGTTTGGGTAGACAATCAAAAGAGACCCAGTACTTC. Using reference TRBV12-5 and TRBJ2-5 for the parts outside the CDR3, the full variable domain is DARVTQTPRHKVTEMGQEVTMRCQPILGHNTVFWYRQTMMQGLELLAYFRNRAPLDDSGMPKDRFSAEMPDATLATLKIQPSEPRDSAVYFCASGLGRQSKETQYFGPGTRLLVL.

CDR3 sequence reads: CASGRGEGRTDTQYF. CDR3 nucleotide sequence: TGCGCCAGCGGTAGAGGAGAAGGCCGCACAGATACGCAGTATTTT. The V call is TRBV4-1, the J call TRBJ2-3, with no clear D. Germline V lookup: CDR1 MGHRA, CDR2 YSYEKL. The CDR3 sequence is 15 residues long. V was trimmed by 8 bases and J by 1 base, leaving 16 bases between them.

The rearrangement links TRBV7-2 to TRBJ2-3; D ambiguous. The CDR3 loop spans 15 amino acids. Germline V lookup: CDR1 SGHTA, CDR2 FQGNSA. V lost 3 bases to trimming and J lost 0 bases, with 10 bases between them. The DNA of the CDR3 is TGTGCCAGCAGCTTCGCGGACCCTAGCACAGATACGCAGTATTTT. Protein: CASSFADPSTDTQYF.

The chain is built from TRBV4-1 and TRBJ1-2; TRBD1 is a possible D gene (5 bases). Germline V lookup: CDR1 MGHRA, CDR2 YSYEKL. The CDR3 is 17 residues long. V lost 3 bases, J lost 7 bases, and 24 bases lay in between. The CDR3 spells CASSHTRDRIREGGYTF. The CDR3 DNA reads TGCGCCAGCAGCCACACCCGGGACCGGATCCGGGAGGGTGGCTACACCTTC.

This clone was seen more than once but under ten times. The rearrangement links TRBV2 to TRBJ2-2; TRBD1 aligns across 12 bases. Per germline, CDR1 SNHLY and CDR2 FYNNEI. The CDR3 sequence is 15 residues long. V shed 8 bases and J 7 bases; nucleotides not matched to a gene: 8. This chain's CDR3 is CASEGQGAHGGELFF. CDR3 DNA sequence: TGTGCCAGCGAGGGACAGGGGGCGCATGGCGGGGAGCTGTTTTTT.

The chain carries TRBV5-4 and TRBJ2-3; 12 bases fit TRBD2. Germline V gene sequence: CDR1 SGHNT, CDR2 YYREEE (reference sequence). The V and J ends lost 6 bases and 6 bases, in that order; junction bases with no gene match: 8. The CDR3 has 15 residues. CDR3 protein: CASTMTSGGGDTQYF. In nucleotides, the CDR3 is TGTGCCAGCACCATGACTAGCGGGGGAGGGGATACGCAGTATTTT.

The chain uses TRBV6-5 and TRBJ2-7, with D perhaps TRBD1 (6 bases). Trimming took 4 bases from V and 4 from J, leaving 8 bases between them. This CDR3 region has 12 residues. Germline loops: CDR1 MNHEY, CDR2 SVGAGI. The CDR3 spells CASSLRGYEQYF. The CDR3 DNA sequence: TGTGCCAGCAGTTTAAGGGGGTACGAGCAGTACTTC.

The V gene is TRBV19, the J gene TRBJ1-5, with TRBD1 matching over 10 bases. Germline V CDR1 and CDR2: LNHDA, SQIVND (reference sequence). The CDR3 length is 18 residues. Germline trimming cut 3 bases from V and 7 bases from J; bases unmatched to any gene: 15. The CDR3 nucleotides are TGTGCCAGTAGTATCGGGACAGGGGAAATGGGAAGGCCACAGCCCCAGCATTTT. This translates into CASSIGTGEMGRPQPQHF.

In this sample, this clone turned up a few times. This rearrangement joins TRBV11-3 to TRBJ1-6; D not certain. The V gene's germline CDR1 is SGHNT and CDR2 YENEEA. The V end was cut by 0 bases, the J end by 9 bases, with 12 bases between. The CDR3 length is 15 residues. The CDR3 is CASSLDGNLGSPLHF. DNA of the CDR3: TGTGCCAGCAGCTTAGACGGCAATTTGGGTTCACCCCTCCACTTT.

In this sample, this clone turned up once. The V call is TRBV18, the J call TRBJ2-7, with 8 bases identical to TRBD1. This CDR3 region has 14 residues. J gave up 7 bases and V 4 bases, and 9 bases lay outside the gene matches. Looked up from germline, CDR1 is KGHSH and CDR2 is LQKENI. The CDR3 sequence is CASSQGQADREQYF. The DNA of the CDR3 is TGTGCCAGCTCACAGGGACAGGCCGATCGGGAGCAGTACTTC.

The CDR3: CASSLGLGLNTEAFF. CDR3 nucleotides: TGTGCCAGCAGCTTAGGGCTGGGTCTGAACACTGAAGCTTTCTTT. The chain has TRBV7-9 and TRBJ1-1, with unresolved D. The germline V gene encodes CDR1 SEHNR and CDR2 FQNEAQ (reference sequence). V was trimmed by 1 base and J by 0 bases, leaving 9 bases between them. CDR3 length: 15 amino acids.

The CDR3 protein is CSVGNGGQPQHF. The CDR3 nucleotides are TGCAGCGTTGGAAACGGGGGTCAGCCCCAGCATTTT. V usage is TRBV29-1 and J usage is TRBJ1-5, with D perhaps TRBD1 (5 bases). The CDR3 extends over 12 amino acids. V was cut by 4 bases and J by 6 bases, with 10 bases left in between. Germline CDR1 and CDR2: SQVTM and ANQGSEA.

The chain is built from TRBV7-3 and TRBJ1-2; 12 positions match TRBD1. Germline CDR1 reads SGHTA; CDR2 reads FQGTGA. This CDR3 is 18 amino acids long. J lost 4 bases, V lost 2 bases, and 11 bases had no gene match. In nucleotides, the CDR3 is TGTGCCAGCAGCTTAGTCCCGGGACAGGGGGCGAATCGCTATGGCTACACCTTC. Residues: CASSLVPGQGANRYGYTF. Full variable domain (rest looked up from reference TRBV7-3 and TRBJ1-2): GAGVSQTPSNKVTEKGKYVELRCDPISGHTALYWYRQSLGQGPEFLIYFQGTGAADDSGLPNDRFFAVRPEGSVSTLKIQRTERGDSAVYLCASSLVPGQGANRYGYTFGSGTRLTVV.

The rearrangement joins TRBV5-6 to TRBJ2-5; 9 bases line up with TRBD1. With V trimmed by 5 bases and J by 1 base, 3 bases remained unmatched. Germline CDR1 reads SGHDT; CDR2 reads YYEEEE. The CDR3 totals 14 residues. CDR3 sequence (DNA): TGTGCCAGCAGAGAACAGGGGGCCCAAGAGACCCAGTACTTC. Encoded protein: CASREQGAQETQYF.

The chain carries TRBV19 and TRBJ2-2; D is uncertain. Trimming left V 3 bases short and J 1 base short, with 12 bases between. CDR1 and CDR2 from the germline V gene are LNHDA and SQIVND (reference sequence). This CDR3 is 16 amino acids long. The CDR3 sequence: CASSIPSPKNTGELFF. The CDR3 coding sequence is TGTGCCAGTAGTATTCCTAGTCCGAAGAACACCGGGGAGCTGTTTTTT.